This T cell receptor (beta chain) was observed in a study of T cell responses to AZD1222 COVID-19 vaccine. Regarding the study as a whole: Only a handful of AZD1222 recipients, roughly six in all, had baseline seropositivity. Samples come after the peak T cell response, not at day 14.

From germline, CDR1 is SGHKS and CDR2 YYEKEE (reference sequence). V lost 0 bases, J lost 8 bases, and 9 bases stayed unmatched. The CDR3 extends over 16 amino acids. Repertoires were generated with immunoSEQ multiplex PCR, while TCRdb's copy carries only in-frame clones and drops some. This table holds approximately 120,000 clones, around 89% found once. Points on this clone: Its antigen is currently unknown.

The source was peripheral blood, collected on day 0 of MenACWY control vaccination. This TCR was recovered from an adult in good health. The gene calls are TRBV5-5 and TRBJ2-1; 9 bases match TRBD2. The chain's CDR3 is CASSLEISGSKYEQFF. CDR3 bases: TGTGCCAGCAGCTTGGAAATTAGCGGGAGTAAATATGAGCAGTTCTTC.